This T cell receptor (beta chain) came from a study of cytotoxic CD8 clonotypes in ibrutinib-treated CLL. Study details: Once treatment had gone on for a median of about twelve months, range 6 to 36, response samples were drawn. Sequencing produced an average of approximately 230,000 productive templates and tens of thousands of productive rearrangements per sample.

CDR1 and CDR2 (germline): MGHRA, YSYEKL. This CDR3 contains 18 residues. Trimming took 3 bases from V and 1 from J, leaving 18 bases between them. Libraries were prepared by immunoSEQ multiplex PCR; TCRdb keeps only in-frame clonotypes and omits some of them. Of nearly 50,000 clones in the sample, roughly 57% were seen once. Study-wide results and limits: At baseline, clonality was higher than in age-matched healthy donors and correlated with CD8+ counts. At progression, clonality fell back toward baseline after rising at ibrutinib response.

A word on this clone: Its antigen is not identified.

The origin of this receptor is a human donor with chronic lymphocytic leukemia. The chain combines TRBV4-1 with TRBJ2-2; D tentatively fits TRBD1 or TRBD2 (5 bases each). The sequencing here drew on PBMCs, taken after 24 months of ibrutinib treatment. CDR3 bases: TGCGCCAGCAGCCAGGACGGGAATGGGGCCCAGAACACCGGGGAGCTGTTTTTT. Amino acids: CASSQDGNGAQNTGELFF.